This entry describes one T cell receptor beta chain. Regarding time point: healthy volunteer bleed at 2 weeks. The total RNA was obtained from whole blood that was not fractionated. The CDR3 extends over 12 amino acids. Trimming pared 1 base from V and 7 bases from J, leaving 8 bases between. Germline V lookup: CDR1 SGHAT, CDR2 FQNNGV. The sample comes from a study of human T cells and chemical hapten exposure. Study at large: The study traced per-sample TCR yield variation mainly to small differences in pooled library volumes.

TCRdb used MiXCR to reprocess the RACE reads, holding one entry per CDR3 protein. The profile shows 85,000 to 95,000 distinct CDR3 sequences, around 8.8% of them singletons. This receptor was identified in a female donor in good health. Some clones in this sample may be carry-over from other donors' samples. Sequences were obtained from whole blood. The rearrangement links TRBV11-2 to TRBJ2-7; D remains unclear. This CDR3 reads CASSLVRLEQYF. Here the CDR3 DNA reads TGTGCCAGCAGCTTAGTCCGCTTGGAGCAGTACTTC.